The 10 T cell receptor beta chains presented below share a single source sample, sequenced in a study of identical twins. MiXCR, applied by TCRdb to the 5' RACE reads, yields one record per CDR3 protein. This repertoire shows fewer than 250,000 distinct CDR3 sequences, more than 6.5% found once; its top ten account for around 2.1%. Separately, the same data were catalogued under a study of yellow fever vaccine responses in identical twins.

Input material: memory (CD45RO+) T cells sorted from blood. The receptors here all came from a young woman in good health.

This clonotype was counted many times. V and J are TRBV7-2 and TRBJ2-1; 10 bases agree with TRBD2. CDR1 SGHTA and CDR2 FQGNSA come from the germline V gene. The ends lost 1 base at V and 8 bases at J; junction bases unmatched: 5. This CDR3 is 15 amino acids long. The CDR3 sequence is CASSLEAGGPYEQFF. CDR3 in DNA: TGTGCCAGCAGCTTAGAAGCGGGAGGGCCATATGAGCAGTTCTTC.

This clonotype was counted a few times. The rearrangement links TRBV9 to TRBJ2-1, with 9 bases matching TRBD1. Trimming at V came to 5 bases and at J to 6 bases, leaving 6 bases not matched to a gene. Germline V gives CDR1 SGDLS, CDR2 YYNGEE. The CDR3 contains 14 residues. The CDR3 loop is CASRRTGEANEQFF. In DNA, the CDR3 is TGTGCCAGCAGACGGACAGGGGAAGCCAATGAGCAGTTCTTC.

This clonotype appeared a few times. The CDR3 DNA is TGTGCCAGCAGCGCAATGACAGTTAGCTATGGCTACACCTTC. It yields the protein CASSAMTVSYGYTF. The chain carries TRBV7-8 and TRBJ1-2; TRBD1 might be the D (5 bases). V shed 5 bases and J shed 4 bases, with 14 bases lying between them. The CDR3 spans 14 residues. Germline V gives CDR1 SGHVS, CDR2 FQNEAQ.

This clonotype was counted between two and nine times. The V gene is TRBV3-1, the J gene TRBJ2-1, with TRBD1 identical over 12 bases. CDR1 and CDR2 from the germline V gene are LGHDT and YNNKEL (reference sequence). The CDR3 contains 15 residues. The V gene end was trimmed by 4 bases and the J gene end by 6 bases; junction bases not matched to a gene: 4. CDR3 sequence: CASSPGTGGFNEQFF. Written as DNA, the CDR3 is TGTGCCAGCAGCCCAGGGACAGGGGGCTTCAATGAGCAGTTCTTC.

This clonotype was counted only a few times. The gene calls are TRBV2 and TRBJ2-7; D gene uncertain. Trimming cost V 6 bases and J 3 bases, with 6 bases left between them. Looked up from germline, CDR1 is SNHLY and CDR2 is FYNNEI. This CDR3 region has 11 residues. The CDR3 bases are TGTGCCAGCAGGTGGTACTACGAGCAGTACTTC. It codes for CASRWYYEQYF.

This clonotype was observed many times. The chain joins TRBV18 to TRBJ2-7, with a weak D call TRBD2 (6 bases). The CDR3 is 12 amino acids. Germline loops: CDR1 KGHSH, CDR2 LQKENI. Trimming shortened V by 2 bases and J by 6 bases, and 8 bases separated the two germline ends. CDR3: CASSPNSGEQYF. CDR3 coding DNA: TGTGCCAGCTCACCAAATAGCGGCGAGCAGTACTTC. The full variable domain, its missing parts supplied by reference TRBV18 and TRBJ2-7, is NAGVMQNPRHLVRRRGQEARLRCSPMKGHSHVYWYRQLPEEGLKFMVYLQKENIIDESGMPKERFSAEFPKEGPSILRIQQVVRGDSAAYFCASSPNSGEQYFGPGTRLTVT.

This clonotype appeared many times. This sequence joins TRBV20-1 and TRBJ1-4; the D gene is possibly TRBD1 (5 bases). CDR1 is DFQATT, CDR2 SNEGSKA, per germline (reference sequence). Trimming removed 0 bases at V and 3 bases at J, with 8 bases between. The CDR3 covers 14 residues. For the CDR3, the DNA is TGCAGTGCTAGAGACAGGGTGTCTAATGAAAAACTGTTTTTT. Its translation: CSARDRVSNEKLFF.

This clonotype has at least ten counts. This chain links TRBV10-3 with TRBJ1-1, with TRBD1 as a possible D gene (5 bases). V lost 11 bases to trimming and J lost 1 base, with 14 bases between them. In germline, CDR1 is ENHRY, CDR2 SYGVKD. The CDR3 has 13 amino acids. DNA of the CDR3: TGTGCCGTAGCCCCGGGGCCGAACACTGAAGCTTTCTTT. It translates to CAVAPGPNTEAFF.

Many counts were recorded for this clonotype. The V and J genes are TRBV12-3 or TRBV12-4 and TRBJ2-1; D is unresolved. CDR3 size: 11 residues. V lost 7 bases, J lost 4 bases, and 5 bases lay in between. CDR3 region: CASKIYNEQFF. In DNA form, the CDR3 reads TGTGCCAGCAAAATATACAATGAGCAGTTCTTC.

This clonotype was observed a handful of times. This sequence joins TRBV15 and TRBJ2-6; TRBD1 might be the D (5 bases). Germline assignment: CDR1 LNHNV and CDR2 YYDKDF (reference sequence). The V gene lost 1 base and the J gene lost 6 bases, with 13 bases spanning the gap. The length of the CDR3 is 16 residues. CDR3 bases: TGTGCCACCAGCAGAGTAATAGGGGCTGAGGCCAACGTCCTGACTTTC. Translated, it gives CATSRVIGAEANVLTF.